This T cell receptor beta chain was identified during a study of EBV T-cell therapy then PD-1 blockade in nasopharyngeal carcinoma. Concerning this clone: Its matching antigen is unknown.

The CDR3 consists of 15 residues. CDR1 and CDR2 from the germline V gene are MNHEY and SMNVEV (reference sequence). The V and J ends lost 3 bases and 5 bases respectively, with 16 bases between them. TCRdb's copy holds only in-frame clones and misses some; the assay was immunoSEQ multiplex PCR. The table has roughly 22,000 clones, 70% to 85% seen once. Treatment indicated: AdE1-LMPpoly-expanded autologous EBV-specific T-cell therapy followed by anti-PD-1 nivolumab. Sequences were derived from CD8+ T cells from blood, sampled at day -245 from a patient whose treatment included autologous EBV-specific T cells and nivolumab. The chain recombines TRBV27 with TRBJ1-2, with unresolved D. The sequence derives from a man aged 40-49 years with nasopharyngeal carcinoma. Written as DNA, the CDR3 is TGTGCCAGCAGTTTCACTAGAGCCCATTGGTATGGCTACACCTTC. This translates into CASSFTRAHWYGYTF.